This TCR beta chain was recorded in a study of shared clonotypes between healthy human individuals. Study-wide context: Each donor's CD8 memory used one plate, CD8 naive two, each CD4 subset three. Study results and caveats: The study found lower generation probabilities in non-shared clonotypes than in those shared by all four donors. Four donors had 4% to 5% of their naive CD4 clonotypes in common.

With respect to this clone: Its antigen is not known.

Some clones are missing from TCRdb's copy, which holds only in-frame ones; the method was immunoSEQ multiplex PCR. The table has a few million clones, roughly 95% seen once. The naive CD8 population came from CD45RO-negative cells selected for CCR7, without terminally differentiated effector memory CD45RA+ cells. All donors were healthy HIV-negative adults lacking recent acute infections or vaccinations. Sequenced material: naive CD8+ T cells from PBMCs. This TCR was sampled from a man younger than 30 in good health. Some clones in this sample may be carry-over from other donors' samples.

CDR3 amino acids: CASRPTAGGPGELFF. The DNA of the CDR3 is TGTGCCAGCAGACCCACAGCGGGAGGGCCCGGGGAGCTGTTTTTT. The V gene is TRBV6-4, the J gene TRBJ2-2; 10 bases match TRBD2. J gave up 6 bases and V 6 bases, and 7 bases lay outside the gene matches. From germline, CDR1 is MRHNA and CDR2 SNTAGT. The CDR3 consists of 15 residues.